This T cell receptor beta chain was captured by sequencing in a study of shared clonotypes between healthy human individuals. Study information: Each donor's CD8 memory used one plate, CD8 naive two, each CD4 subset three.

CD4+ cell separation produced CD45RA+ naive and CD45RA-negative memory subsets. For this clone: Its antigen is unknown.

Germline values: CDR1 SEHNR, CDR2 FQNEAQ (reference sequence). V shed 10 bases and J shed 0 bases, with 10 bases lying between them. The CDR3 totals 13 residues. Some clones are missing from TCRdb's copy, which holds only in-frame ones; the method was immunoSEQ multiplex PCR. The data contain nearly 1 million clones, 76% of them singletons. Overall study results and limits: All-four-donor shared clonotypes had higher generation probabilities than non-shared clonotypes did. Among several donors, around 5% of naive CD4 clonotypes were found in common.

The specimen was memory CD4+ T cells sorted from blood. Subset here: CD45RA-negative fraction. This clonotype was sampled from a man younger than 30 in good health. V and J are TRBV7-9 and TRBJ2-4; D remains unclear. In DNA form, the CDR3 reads TGTGCCATTACAGCCCTAGCCAAAAACATTCAGTACTTC. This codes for CAITALAKNIQYF.